A single sample gave rise to the 7 T cell receptor beta chains below, sequenced in a study of blood T cell repertoires in COVID-19. Produced via immunoSEQ multiplex PCR; TCRdb's table is partial and in-frame only. The sample lists 90,000 or so clones; roughly nine tenths were seen once. Sequencing used peripheral blood. The receptor source for this set is a man aged 55 to 70 with COVID-19, enrolled during active disease.

This chain links TRBV15 with TRBJ2-3, with 9 bases fitting TRBD1. The V gene's germline CDR1 is LNHNV and CDR2 YYDKDF (reference sequence). Trimming at V came to 3 bases and at J to 3 bases, leaving 7 bases not matched to a gene. This CDR3 region has 16 residues. CDR3 sequence: CATSRVQGAGTDTQYF. In DNA, the CDR3 is TGTGCCACCAGCAGGGTACAGGGGGCAGGGACAGATACGCAGTATTTT.

This clone was recorded a few times. V is TRBV20-1 and J is TRBJ1-2; TRBD1 aligns across 7 bases. This CDR3 region has 15 residues. Germline trimming cut 3 bases from V and 2 bases from J; bases unmatched to any gene: 9. CDR1 DFQATT and CDR2 SNEGSKA come from the germline V gene (reference sequence). CDR3 in amino acids: CSASSPGQINYGYTF. CDR3 nucleotides: TGCAGTGCTAGTTCTCCGGGACAGATAAACTATGGCTACACCTTC.

This clone showed up just once. The genes are TRBV30 and TRBJ1-2; D is uncertain. This CDR3 has 13 amino acids. CDR1 and CDR2 from the germline V gene are GTSNPN and SVGIG (reference sequence). Trimming took 8 bases from V and 1 from J, leaving 14 bases between them. The CDR3 nucleotides are TGTGCCGGCCTAACAGCCTTTAACTATGGCTACACCTTC. Translated, it gives CAGLTAFNYGYTF. Drawing the rest from reference TRBV30 and TRBJ1-2, the complete variable domain is SQTIHQWPATLVQPVGSPLSLECTVEGTSNPNLYWYRQAAGRGLQLLFYSVGIGQISSEVPQNLSASRPQDRQFILSSKKLLLSDSGFYLCAGLTAFNYGYTFGSGTRLTVV.

The chain carries TRBV7-8 and TRBJ1-1; tentatively, D is TRBD1 (5 bases). The CDR3 covers 15 residues. Trimming took off 5 bases at V and 2 bases at J, with 15 bases between the two ends. CDR1 SGHVS and CDR2 FQNEAQ come from the germline V gene. CDR3 DNA sequence: TGTGCCAGCAGCCAAAAAAAGGGGCCAAACACTGAAGCTTTCTTT. This codes for CASSQKKGPNTEAFF.

The chain combines TRBV24-1 with TRBJ1-1; unclear D gene. V gave up 1 base and J gave up 8 bases, with 10 bases separating them. CDR1 KGHDR and CDR2 SFDVKD come from the germline V gene. CDR3 length: 13 amino acids. CDR3 sequence: CATSDFGTGEAFF. CDR3 nucleotide sequence: TGTGCCACCAGTGATTTTGGCACCGGGGAAGCTTTCTTT.

The rearrangement links TRBV5-4 to TRBJ1-1; possible D gene TRBD1, 5 bases. Between the trimmed V and J ends, which lost 0 bases and 10 bases, there was a span of 10 bases. Germline CDR1 reads SGHNT; CDR2 reads YYREEE (reference sequence). CDR3 length equals 12 residues. The CDR3, as DNA: TGTGCCAGCAGCTTGGGACAGTCCCGAGCTTTCTTT. Protein: CASSLGQSRAFF.

The V and J genes are TRBV5-1 and TRBJ2-1; 8 nucleotides align to TRBD2. Trimming removed 6 bases from V and 9 bases from J; junction bases left unmatched: 14. The CDR3 loop spans 15 amino acids. Per the germline V gene, CDR1 is SGHRS and CDR2 is YFSETQ. The DNA of the CDR3 is TGCGCCAGCACCATAAAGACTAGCGAATCGAGTGAGCAGTTCTTC. It translates to CASTIKTSESSEQFF.